A selection of T cell receptor beta chains follows, all from one sample in a study of T cells after yellow fever vaccination. In TCRdb, the 5' RACE reads were re-called with MiXCR into one record per CDR3 protein. The data show about 350,000 distinct CDR3 sequences, 11% seen once. Sequencing used PBMCs, obtained on the day of the first yellow fever vaccination. The receptors shown here come from a man aged 18 to 35 who received the YFV17D yellow fever vaccine. The CDR3 runs from the conserved cysteine through the conserved F or W. The D gene is left open where the match is weak. A clone size is listed for some rows: how often the clone was seen (once, few, many), or a class if it is expanded.

v_call,j_call,d_call,clone_size,cdr3_nt,cdr3_aa
TRBV27,TRBJ2-3,TRBD1,few,TGTGCCAGCAGTTCAATCCCGGGACAGGGGGATACGCAGTATTTT,CASSSIPGQGDTQYF
TRBV7-9,TRBJ2-1,TRBD2,few,TGTGCCAGCAGCCGGGGACTAGCTGGCGATGAGCAGTTCTTC,CASSRGLAGDEQFF
TRBV12-3/TRBV12-4,TRBJ2-5,TRBD2,few,TGTGCCAGCAGTTCCCGACGGCGGGGGGGCGAGACCCAGTACTTC,CASSSRRRGGETQYF
TRBV4-1,TRBJ2-7,TRBD1,-,TGCGCCAGCAGCCACCCACGGGACAGCAGCTCCTACGAGCAGTACTTC,CASSHPRDSSSYEQYF
TRBV6-1,TRBJ1-6,-,-,TGTGCCAGCACCTTTTTGTGGGGAAATAATTCACCCCTCCACTTT,CASTFLWGNNSPLHF
TRBV12-3/TRBV12-4,TRBJ1-2,TRBD1,few,TGTGCCAGCAGTTTAGCGGGGGTGAGACAGGGAGGTGGCTACACCTTC,CASSLAGVRQGGGYTF
TRBV7-9,TRBJ2-1,-,-,TGTGCCAGCAGCCCTACAAACCCTAGGGCCTACAATGAGCAGTTCTTC,CASSPTNPRAYNEQFF
TRBV4-3,TRBJ1-2,-,few,TGCGCCAGCAGCCCACTACAGGGACGGCATGGCTACACCTTC,CASSPLQGRHGYTF
TRBV6-2/TRBV6-3,TRBJ2-1,-,-,TGTGCCAACAGTTACACGGGCGGCAATGAGCAGTTCTTC,CANSYTGGNEQFF
TRBV6-5,TRBJ2-3,-,few,TGTGCCAGCAGTTACCAGGGTCAGCCCACAGATACGCAGTATTTT,CASSYQGQPTDTQYF
TRBV29-1,TRBJ2-2,TRBD1,once,TGCAGCGCCCGGACAGGGGTGGGCGGGGAGCAGTTTTTT,CSARTGVGGEQFF
TRBV4-3,TRBJ2-3,-,-,TGCGCCAGCAGCCAAGACATAGGAAGCACAGATACGCAGTATTTT,CASSQDIGSTDTQYF
TRBV5-4,TRBJ1-1,-,-,TGTGCCACCTTGCCAAGAGGAAATGGGAACACTGAAGCTTTCTTT,CATLPRGNGNTEAFF
TRBV4-3,TRBJ2-7,-,-,TGCGCCAGCAGCCAGGCTCTACAGGGAAAGTACGAGCAGTACTTC,CASSQALQGKYEQYF
TRBV9,TRBJ2-3,TRBD2,once,TGTGCCAGCAGCTCCGGGGGTAGGGCTAGCGGATACACAGATACGCAGTATTTT,CASSSGGRASGYTDTQYF
TRBV5-1,TRBJ2-3,-,-,TGCGCCAGCCGGGAGCGGACCACAGATACGCAGTATTTT,CASRERTTDTQYF
TRBV5-1,TRBJ2-3,TRBD1,few,TGCGCCAGCAGCTTCCGACAGGGGTTGAGCACAGATACGCAGTATTTT,CASSFRQGLSTDTQYF
TRBV6-4,TRBJ1-6,-,few,TGTGCCAGGCTACCCGGGACACCAATCCCCTCATCACCCCTCCACTTT,CARLPGTPIPSSPLHF
TRBV29-1,TRBJ2-5,-,few,TGCAGCGTCTCTAATGGGGGCCTAGAGACCCAGTACTTC,CSVSNGGLETQYF
TRBV7-2,TRBJ2-3,-,-,TGCTCAGGGGGGGGGGCAGATACGCAGTATTTT,CSGGGADTQYF
TRBV20-1,TRBJ2-3,TRBD2,many,TGCAGTGCCAGGACTAGCGGGGACACAGATACGCAGTATTTT,CSARTSGDTDTQYF
TRBV12-3/TRBV12-4,TRBJ2-3,-,-,TGTGCCAGCAGTTTTACGGCCAGGGCGAGCACAGATACGCAGTATTTT,CASSFTARASTDTQYF
TRBV5-1,TRBJ1-1,TRBD1,many,TGCGCCAGCAGCCCCAGGGGGTGGGGGCGCGGCACTGAAGCTTTCTTT,CASSPRGWGRGTEAFF
TRBV7-2,TRBJ1-5,-,few,TGTGCCAGCAGCTTAGTGATCTCGCAGCCCCAGCATTTT,CASSLVISQPQHF
TRBV4-3,TRBJ2-2,TRBD2,-,TGCGCCAGCAGCCATGCACGGGGACTAGGAGGCACCGGGGAGCTGTTTTTT,CASSHARGLGGTGELFF
TRBV29-1,TRBJ1-5,-,few,TGCAGCGTTATGGGTGAGAATCAGCCCCAGCATTTT,CSVMGENQPQHF
TRBV3-1,TRBJ2-1,-,many,TGTGCCAGCAGCCAAGTGACCGGAGAGAACTCGGGTGAGCAGTTCTTC,CASSQVTGENSGEQFF
TRBV20-1,TRBJ2-3,-,few,TGCAGTGCTAGAGACGTTTTTGGGCGGGGCACAGATACGCAGTATTTT,CSARDVFGRGTDTQYF
TRBV11-3,TRBJ2-1,-,few,TGTGCCAGCAGCCCAGCAGCGGAGAGCTCCTACAATGAGCAGTTCTTC,CASSPAAESSYNEQFF
TRBV4-2,TRBJ2-3,-,few,TGTGCCAGCAGCCAAGACGGCCGGGTCACAGATACGCAGTATTTT,CASSQDGRVTDTQYF
TRBV27,TRBJ2-3,-,-,TGTGCCAGCAGTTCTTACACGGATAGAAGGTATTTT,CASSSYTDRRYF
TRBV20-1,TRBJ1-1,TRBD1,-,TGCGTAGGATCCGGGACAGGGGGGGGGAAGGTCACTGAAGCTTTCTTT,CVGSGTGGGKVTEAFF
TRBV15,TRBJ2-3,-,few,TGTGCCACCAGCCTTTCTGGAGGACTGGCGGCAGATACGCAGTATTTT,CATSLSGGLAADTQYF
TRBV7-2,TRBJ2-1,-,-,TGTGCCACCGATAAGGGGATGTCCTTCTACAATGAGCAGTTCTTC,CATDKGMSFYNEQFF
TRBV15,TRBJ2-1,-,-,TGTGCCACCAGCAGAGTCCTCGGCCACAATGAGCAGTTCTTC,CATSRVLGHNEQFF
TRBV20-1,TRBJ2-7,-,-,TGCAGTGCTAGAAACTCGGGGGTGGACTACGAGCAGTACTTC,CSARNSGVDYEQYF
TRBV4-1,TRBJ2-3,TRBD1,many,TGCGCCAGCAGCCAACCCGACAGGGGGTGGGGAGATACGCAGTATTTT,CASSQPDRGWGDTQYF
TRBV29-1,TRBJ2-1,-,-,TGCAGCGTTGAAGGTCGCGGGACGATCATTGGTGAGAATGAGCAGTTCTTC,CSVEGRGTIIGENEQFF
TRBV29-1,TRBJ2-5,-,-,TGCAGCGTTGGGAGGGCCCAAGAGACCCAGTACTTC,CSVGRAQETQYF
TRBV12-3/TRBV12-4,TRBJ2-3,TRBD2,few,TGTGCCAGCAGTGCCCGGACTAGCGGGGGGATAGATACGCAGTATTTT,CASSARTSGGIDTQYF
TRBV5-1,TRBJ2-7,-,-,TGCGCCAGCAGCTTGGGGGCAGGGGTTCGCGACGAGCAGTACTTC,CASSLGAGVRDEQYF
TRBV7-8,TRBJ2-5,-,-,TGTGCCAGCAGCTTACTCTCTGGCCAAGAGACCCAGTACTTC,CASSLLSGQETQYF
TRBV14,TRBJ1-2,-,few,TGTGCCAGCAGCCAAGTGGGACACTATGGCTACACCTTC,CASSQVGHYGYTF
TRBV20-1,TRBJ2-2,TRBD1,few,TGCAGTGCTAGACCCGGACCGGGACAGGGATCCACCGGGGAGCTGTTTTTT,CSARPGPGQGSTGELFF
TRBV4-1,TRBJ2-7,TRBD1,few,TGCGCCAGCAGCCAAAGGGACAGGGGTGACATGAACTTC,CASSQRDRGDMNF
TRBV20-1,TRBJ1-4,-,few,TGCAGTGCTAGAGATTCCAGGGGCGCGTATGAAAAACTGTTTTTT,CSARDSRGAYEKLFF
TRBV5-4,TRBJ2-5,-,-,TGTGCCAGCAGCTTGGATCCAGGGGTCGGGACCCAGTACTTC,CASSLDPGVGTQYF
TRBV20-1,TRBJ2-5,TRBD1,-,TGCAGTGCTAGAGCAGGGGACAGGGTATACGAGACCCAGTACTTC,CSARAGDRVYETQYF
TRBV5-1,TRBJ2-3,TRBD2,many,TGCGCCAGCAGCCTAGGACTAGCGGGGGGTTCGGATACGCAGTATTTT,CASSLGLAGGSDTQYF
TRBV11-2,TRBJ2-3,TRBD2,-,TGTGCCAGCAGCTCCTCACCGGGACTAGGGTCAGATACGCAGTATTTT,CASSSSPGLGSDTQYF
TRBV10-3,TRBJ1-5,-,few,TGTGCCACCGGCCGGGACGGACTATGGCCCCAGCATTTT,CATGRDGLWPQHF
TRBV6-2/TRBV6-3,TRBJ2-3,-,few,TGTGCCAGCAGACCGCCGACCAAGCCCACAGATACGCAGTATTTT,CASRPPTKPTDTQYF
TRBV28,TRBJ2-1,-,-,TGTGCCAGTACGACACTTTCTGTACGGAATGAGCAGTTCTTC,CASTTLSVRNEQFF
TRBV24-1,TRBJ1-2,TRBD1,-,TGTGCCACCAGTGAGGACGGGACAGGAAAATTCGGCTACACCTTC,CATSEDGTGKFGYTF
TRBV20-1,TRBJ1-1,-,-,TGCAGTGCTAGAGACAGCCTCATGAACACTGAAGCTTTCTTT,CSARDSLMNTEAFF